These T cell receptor beta chains were read from a single sample in a study of T cells in tuberculosis. The table came from immunoSEQ multiplex PCR; TCRdb's copy has only in-frame clones and leaves some out. The sample records roughly 45,000 clones, roughly 94% being singletons. The material sequenced was PBMCs. These receptors came from a donor between 5 and 29 years old with latent tuberculosis or without tuberculosis infection. Some clones in this sample may be carry-over from other donors' samples. CDR3s include the opening cysteine and the closing phenylalanine or tryptophan. Each record gives: V gene, J gene, clone size, D gene, CDR3 protein, CDR3 DNA. A D gene is named only where the DNA matches it firmly. Only some rows state a clone size, as once, few, many or a class for expanded clones.

TRBV7-6,TRBJ1-1,.,.,CASRSDAGSTEAFF,TGTGCCAGCAGGTCTGACGCGGGGAGCACTGAAGCTTTCTTT
TRBV7-2,TRBJ1-3,.,.,CASSLRGRNGNTIYF,TGTGCCAGCAGCTTAAGAGGCAGAAATGGAAACACCATATATTTT
TRBV7-8,TRBJ2-2,.,.,CASSEDTGELFF,TGTGCCAGCAGCGAGGACACCGGGGAGCTGTTTTTT
TRBV27,TRBJ2-3,.,.,CASSSAENTDTQYF,TGTGCCAGCAGTTCGGCGGAAAACACAGATACGCAGTATTTT
TRBV4-3,TRBJ1-1,.,.,CASSQAWAGNTEAFF,TGCGCCAGCAGCCAAGCTTGGGCAGGGAACACTGAAGCTTTCTTT
TRBV6-1,TRBJ1-3,.,TRBD1,CASSEYGTGGGNTIYF,TGTGCCAGCAGTGAATACGGGACAGGAGGTGGAAACACCATATATTTT
TRBV6-5,TRBJ2-7,once,TRBD2,CASGTREGHYEQYF,TGTGCCAGCGGAACTCGGGAGGGCCATTACGAGCAGTACTTC
TRBV19,TRBJ2-6,.,.,CASSTGEHSGANVLTF,TGTGCCAGTAGTACAGGGGAACATTCGGGGGCCAACGTCCTGACTTTC
TRBV4-1,TRBJ1-4,.,.,CASSREGGTNEKLFF,TGCGCCAGCAGCCGGGAGGGGGGGACTAATGAAAAACTGTTTTTT
TRBV6-4,TRBJ1-2,.,.,CASRPGINTGYTF,TGTGCCAGCAGGCCCGGGATTAACACGGGCTACACCTTC
TRBV5-6,TRBJ2-7,.,.,CASSQALRGADEQYF,TGTGCCAGCAGCCAGGCCCTCAGGGGCGCGGACGAGCAGTACTTC
TRBV4-3,TRBJ1-2,.,TRBD1,CASSQDPGQGTPGYTF,TGCGCCAGCAGCCAAGACCCGGGACAGGGGACTCCTGGCTACACCTTC
TRBV2,TRBJ2-2,.,.,CASRREVGELFF,TGTGCCAGCAGAAGGGAGGTCGGGGAGCTGTTTTTT
TRBV5-1,TRBJ2-2,.,TRBD2,CASSAEREGPPGELFF,TGCGCCAGCAGCGCCGAGCGGGAGGGCCCTCCCGGGGAGCTGTTTTTT
TRBV11-2,TRBJ2-7,once,.,CASSLEADLSYEQYF,TGTGCCAGCAGCTTAGAGGCGGATTTGTCCTACGAGCAGTACTTC
TRBV5-5,TRBJ1-2,.,TRBD1,CASSFMTGTYGYTF,TGTGCCAGCAGCTTTATGACAGGGACATATGGCTACACCTTC
TRBV29-1,TRBJ2-1,.,TRBD2,CSWRGAGEQFF,TGCAGCTGGCGGGGGGCGGGTGAGCAGTTCTTC
TRBV7-7,TRBJ2-6,.,.,CAIRRIYSSGANVLTF,TGTGCCATCCGCAGGATTTACAGCTCTGGGGCCAACGTCCTGACTTTC
TRBV28,TRBJ2-7,.,TRBD1,CASRLMTGGAREQYF,TGTGCCAGCCGCCTGATGACAGGGGGCGCGAGGGAGCAGTACTTC
TRBV6-6,TRBJ2-7,.,.,CASSYLAPSSYEQYF,TGTGCCAGCAGTTACCTAGCGCCAAGCTCCTACGAGCAGTACTTC
TRBV10-3,TRBJ1-1,.,TRBD1,CAIKVQGENTEAFF,TGTGCCATCAAGGTACAGGGGGAGAACACTGAAGCTTTCTTT
TRBV7-9,TRBJ2-6,.,.,CASSFAGQSGANVLTF,TGTGCCAGCAGCTTTGCCGGACAGTCTGGGGCCAACGTCCTGACTTTC
TRBV18,TRBJ2-1,.,.,CASSPLRQSSYNEQFF,TGTGCCAGCTCACCGCTCAGGCAGAGCTCCTACAATGAGCAGTTCTTC
TRBV5-4,TRBJ1-1,once,TRBD1,CASSSGTGGRNTEAFF,TGTGCCAGCAGCTCCGGGACAGGGGGCAGGAACACTGAAGCTTTCTTT
TRBV2,TRBJ2-7,.,.,CASTPTSSYEQYF,TGTGCCAGCACCCCTACTTCGTCCTACGAGCAGTACTTC
TRBV28,TRBJ2-7,.,.,CASSPHPLTGEQYF,TGTGCCAGCAGCCCCCACCCGCTGACGGGAGAGCAGTACTTC
TRBV5-1,TRBJ1-2,.,.,CASSTVMAAANYGYTF,TGCGCCAGCAGCACGGTAATGGCGGCAGCGAACTATGGCTACACCTTC
TRBV7-2,TRBJ2-5,.,TRBD1,CASSLGPDRGGETQYF,TGTGCCAGCAGCCTAGGGCCGGACAGGGGTGGAGAGACCCAGTACTTC
TRBV20-1,TRBJ2-7,.,.,CSASRGPEQYF,TGCAGTGCTAGTAGAGGGCCCGAGCAGTACTTC
TRBV6-5,TRBJ2-1,.,TRBD2,CASRRTSGIYNEQFF,TGTGCCAGCAGGCGGACTAGCGGGATCTACAATGAGCAGTTCTTC
TRBV4-3,TRBJ1-2,.,.,CASSSYRFYGYTF,TGCGCCAGCAGCTCTTACAGATTCTATGGCTACACCTTC
TRBV4-3,TRBJ1-2,.,.,CASSHRRGSYGYTF,TGCGCCAGCAGCCATCGAAGAGGGAGCTATGGCTACACCTTC
TRBV9,TRBJ2-1,once,TRBD2,CASSVEPGAGGYNEQFF,TGTGCCAGCAGCGTAGAGCCGGGAGCGGGAGGGTACAATGAGCAGTTCTTC
TRBV7-8,TRBJ2-2,.,.,CASNPQEAGELFF,TGTGCCAGCAACCCCCAGGAGGCCGGGGAGCTGTTTTTT
TRBV18,TRBJ2-1,.,TRBD1,CASSPFPSTGGSYIEQFF,TGTGCCAGCTCACCCTTTCCGTCGACAGGGGGTTCCTACATTGAGCAGTTCTTC
TRBV5-4,TRBJ2-3,.,.,CASSPARTRLSLATQYF,TGTGCCAGCAGCCCGGCTCGGACACGACTCTCTCTGGCTACGCAGTATTTT
TRBV11-2,TRBJ1-1,.,TRBD1,CASSWDRGVGTEAFF,TGTGCCAGCAGCTGGGACAGGGGCGTGGGCACTGAAGCTTTCTTT
TRBV19,TRBJ2-7,.,.,CASKDSYEQYF,TGTGCCAGTAAAGACAGCTACGAGCAGTACTTC
TRBV2,TRBJ2-3,.,TRBD2,CASSEVKAGGADTQYF,TGTGCCAGCAGTGAAGTTAAAGCGGGAGGGGCAGATACGCAGTATTTT
TRBV28,TRBJ1-1,.,.,CASSWTDEAFF,TGTGCCAGCAGTTGGACAGATGAAGCTTTCTTT
TRBV5-4,TRBJ1-1,few,.,CASSFQGRAEAFF,TGTGCCAGCAGCTTCCAGGGTCGGGCTGAAGCTTTCTTT
TRBV5-1,TRBJ2-3,.,.,CASSPGDSHTDTQYF,TGCGCCAGCAGCCCCGGGGACTCCCACACAGATACGCAGTATTTT
TRBV28,TRBJ2-7,.,.,CASNTASFEQYF,TGTGCCAGCAATACCGCTAGCTTCGAGCAGTACTTC
TRBV30,TRBJ1-2,.,TRBD1,CAWTRTGGIYGYTF,TGTGCCTGGACTCGGACAGGGGGAATCTATGGCTACACCTTC
TRBV5-6,TRBJ2-3,.,TRBD1,CASGDRVRDTQYF,TGTGCCAGCGGGGACAGGGTGCGAGATACGCAGTATTTT
TRBV7-7,TRBJ2-2,.,.,CASSNSGELFF,TGTGCCAGCAGCAACAGCGGGGAGCTGTTTTTT
TRBV18,TRBJ1-2,.,TRBD1,CASSPLSRGATNYGYTF,TGTGCCAGCTCACCACTCTCCAGGGGGGCAACTAACTATGGCTACACCTTC
TRBV25-1,TRBJ2-3,.,TRBD2,CASSEGLAGGDTQYF,TGTGCCAGCAGTGAGGGACTAGCGGGAGGAGATACGCAGTATTTT
TRBV5-1,TRBJ2-1,.,TRBD2,CASSRFSGSSYNEQFF,TGCGCCAGCAGTCGTTTTAGCGGGAGCTCCTACAATGAGCAGTTCTTC
TRBV7-9,TRBJ2-3,.,.,CASSPTGGSTDTQYF,TGTGCCAGCAGCCCAACAGGCGGCAGCACAGATACGCAGTATTTT